This T cell receptor beta chain was recovered during a study of T-cell memory formation after mild COVID-19. Broader study findings: Clones that contracted from day 15 to 85 had balanced CD4/CD8; later expanders were CD4+ biased.

CDR3 size: 19 residues. Germline V gene data show CDR1 as SGHRS and CDR2 as YFSETQ. Trimming stripped 4 bases from V and 1 base from J, with 23 bases between. 5'RACE primed at constant segments yielded TCR alpha and TCR beta cDNA libraries bearing sample barcodes and UMIs. Via MiXCR, TCRdb re-called the 5' RACE reads, giving one row per CDR3 protein. The sample lists hundreds of thousands of distinct CDR3 sequences, 20% to 25% seen once, with about 8.7% in the top ten. This clonotype was observed a few times. Its cognate antigen is unknown. Sequencing was done on a sample of PBMCs or a T cell subset sorted from them (not recorded which). The chain combines TRBV5-1 with TRBJ2-2; D call uncertain. The sequence was obtained from an adult woman who had mild COVID-19 (a few samples of this study predate the infection). Cell type and time point are not known. The CDR3: CASSGFVSFGFQNTGELFF. The CDR3 nucleotides are TGCGCCAGCAGCGGATTCGTTAGTTTTGGTTTTCAGAACACCGGGGAGCTGTTTTTT. The complete variable domain, with remaining parts taken from reference TRBV5-1 and TRBJ2-2, reads KAGVTQTPRYLIKTRGQQVTLSCSPISGHRSVSWYQQTPGQGLQFLFEYFSETQRNKGNFPGRFSGRQFSNSRSEMNVSTLELGDSALYLCASSGFVSFGFQNTGELFFGEGSRLTVL.